The clone carrying this T cell receptor (beta chain) appeared many times. Antigen unknown. These data come from a study of T-cell reconstitution after alpha-beta-depleted transplantation in children. Broader study findings: There were reportedly several hundred expanded graft clones from which alpha-beta T cells came about two months after transplant.

Germline V gene sequence: CDR1 SEHNR, CDR2 FQNEAQ (reference sequence). The CDR3 runs 12 residues. V was pared by 2 bases and J by 4 bases, with 6 bases between. The TCRbeta library incorporated unique molecular identifiers. TCRdb re-derived calls from the PCR reads in MiXCR, one entry per CDR3 protein. The table has some 120,000 distinct CDR3 sequences, about 21% seen once; the top ten hold roughly a tenth. The receptor comes from a male patient under 10 years old who had a stem cell transplant for chronic granulomatous disease, so the T cells may come from the graft donor. This chain links TRBV7-9 with TRBJ2-7; D is ambiguous. The source was PBMCs, mostly from graft donor cells, collected 180 days after TCRalphabeta/CD19-depleted stem cell transplant. Written as DNA, the CDR3 is TGTGCCAGCAGCTTATACGGATACGAGCAGTACTTC. This sequence encodes CASSLYGYEQYF.